These 23 T cell receptor beta chains originate from one sample sequenced in a study of blood T cell repertoires in COVID-19. The protocol was immunoSEQ multiplex PCR, while the TCRdb copy is restricted to in-frame clones and leaves out a portion. Of approximately 210,000 clones in the sample, approximately 84% were seen once. The sample consisted of PBMCs or T cells enriched from blood (not recorded which). All receptors come from a middle-aged man who had recovered from COVID-19.

This sequence joins TRBV5-1 and TRBJ1-1; no clear D. CDR3 size: 13 residues. Germline CDR1 SGHRS, CDR2 YFSETQ. In nucleotides, the CDR3 is TGCTCCTCCAGCAGCCCGGGAGGGTCTGAAGCTTTCTTT. Protein sequence: CSSSSPGGSEAFF.

Here the CDR3 DNA reads TGCGCCAGCAGCTTGGGCAGGGAGGGAAATCAGCCCCAGCATTTT. This translates into CASSLGREGNQPQHF. The rearrangement links TRBV5-1 to TRBJ1-5, with a possible D match to TRBD1 (5 bases). Germline V gene data show CDR1 as SGHRS and CDR2 as YFSETQ. The CDR3 extends over 15 amino acids. Trimming shortened V by 0 bases and J by 4 bases, and 11 bases separated the two germline ends.

This sequence joins TRBV28 and TRBJ2-4; maybe TRBD2 (5 bases). From germline, CDR1 is MDHEN and CDR2 SYDVKM. The CDR3 contains 13 residues. V was trimmed by 7 bases and J by 1 base, leaving 8 bases between them. The CDR3 reads CASTDFAKNIQYF. CDR3 coding DNA: TGTGCCAGCACGGACTTCGCCAAAAACATTCAGTACTTC.

The J gene is TRBJ1-4, the V gene TRBV20-1; D ambiguous. Between the trimmed V and J ends, which lost 6 bases and 7 bases, there was a span of 6 bases. The CDR3 has 10 amino acids. Germline V gene data show CDR1 as DFQATT and CDR2 as SNEGSKA (reference sequence). CDR3 amino acids: CSAEREKLFF. For the CDR3, the DNA is TGCAGTGCCGAGCGTGAAAAACTGTTTTTT.

The rearrangement joins TRBV28 to TRBJ2-1; D is perhaps TRBD1 (5 bases). Per germline, CDR1 MDHEN and CDR2 SYDVKM. CDR3 length: 13 residues. V lost 5 bases, J lost 8 bases, and 13 bases lay in between. This CDR3 is CASSPPGWDEQFF. The CDR3 coding sequence is TGTGCCAGCAGTCCCCCAGGGTGGGATGAGCAGTTCTTC.

The J gene is TRBJ2-1, the V gene TRBV9; 11 bases fit TRBD2. There are 15 residues in the CDR3. Losses at the gene ends were 4 bases for V and 6 bases for J; bases not matched to a gene: 6. From germline, CDR1 is SGDLS and CDR2 YYNGEE. As DNA, the CDR3 is TGTGCCAGCAGCCATAGCGGGGGGGAGTCCAATGAGCAGTTCTTC. It yields the protein CASSHSGGESNEQFF.

V and J are TRBV18 and TRBJ1-4; 7 bases map to TRBD1. With V trimmed by 3 bases and J by 7 bases, 8 bases remained unmatched. Germline CDR1 is KGHSH and CDR2 is LQKENI. The CDR3 covers 15 residues. CDR3 coding DNA: TGTGCCAGCTCACCGCGTACAGGGGAAGGTGAAAAACTGTTTTTT. Translated, it gives CASSPRTGEGEKLFF. Full variable domain (remainder filled in from reference TRBV18 and TRBJ1-4): NAGVMQNPRHLVRRRGQEARLRCSPMKGHSHVYWYRQLPEEGLKFMVYLQKENIIDESGMPKERFSAEFPKEGPSILRIQQVVRGDSAAYFCASSPRTGEGEKLFFGSGTQLSVL.

This clone is a singleton in its sample. The CDR3 loop is CASKRPEPNSPLHF. CDR3 nucleotide sequence: TGCGCCAGCAAGAGGCCGGAGCCTAATTCACCCCTCCACTTT. This chain connects TRBV5-1 to TRBJ1-6; the D is unclear. Trimming cost V 6 bases and J 6 bases, with 13 bases left between them. This CDR3 spans 14 amino acids. Germline V CDR1 and CDR2: SGHRS, YFSETQ.

The V gene is TRBV5-5, the J gene TRBJ2-3, with D possibly matching TRBD1 (7 bases). From germline, CDR1 is SGHKS and CDR2 YYEKEE (reference sequence). Trimming left V 4 bases short and J 0 bases short, with 15 bases between. The CDR3 spans 16 residues. CDR3 sequence: CASSHVRGESTDTQYF. The DNA of the CDR3 is TGTGCCAGCAGCCATGTCAGGGGGGAGAGCACAGATACGCAGTATTTT.

This clone came up once. The V call is TRBV18, the J call TRBJ1-4; unclear D gene. With 1 base removed from V and 0 bases from J, the gap between germline ends came to 12 bases. In germline, CDR1 is KGHSH, CDR2 LQKENI. There are 17 residues in the CDR3. The DNA for the CDR3 is TGTGCCAGCTCACCACGAGGACTTGGTGCAACTAATGAAAAACTGTTTTTT. Amino acid sequence: CASSPRGLGATNEKLFF.

The genes are TRBV4-2 and TRBJ1-1; 9 bases align to TRBD1. Germline V gene sequence: CDR1 LGHNA, CDR2 YNFKEQ. The CDR3 is made up of 15 amino acids. V lost 7 bases and J lost 1; bases outside the gene matches: 7. The CDR3 bases are TGTGCCAGCACCACTTCGGGACAGGGGAACACTGAAGCTTTCTTT. Translating it yields CASTTSGQGNTEAFF.

The V and J genes are TRBV5-6 and TRBJ1-1; D not resolved. Germline-derived CDR1 and CDR2 are SGHDT and YYEEEE. CDR3 length: 14 residues. Trimming took 7 bases from V and 3 from J, leaving 16 bases between them. The CDR3 reads CASRKRIRDTEAFF. In nucleotides, the CDR3 is TGTGCCAGCCGAAAGAGGATTCGGGACACTGAAGCTTTCTTT.

The table lists this clone with many counts. The chain combines TRBV29-1 with TRBJ2-7; 12 bases line up with TRBD1. With 7 bases clipped from V and 4 bases from J, the junction kept 8 bases outside the gene matches. This CDR3 is built from 14 residues. Germline lookup yields CDR1 SQVTM and CDR2 ANQGSEA. This chain's CDR3 is CSGVGGQGAYEQYF. CDR3 sequence (DNA): TGCAGCGGGGTCGGGGGACAGGGGGCTTACGAGCAGTACTTC.

The V call is TRBV13, the J call TRBJ2-5; possibly TRBD2 for D (6 bases). The CDR3 is made up of 13 amino acids. V was shortened by 5 bases and J by 5 bases, with 12 bases between the two germline ends. CDR1 and CDR2 from the germline V gene are PRHDT and FYEKMQ (reference sequence). This CDR3 reads CASSRGGMETQYF. For the CDR3, the DNA is TGTGCCAGCAGCCGAGGCGGGATGGAGACCCAGTACTTC.

This chain uses TRBV4-3 with TRBJ1-4; 11 bases map to TRBD1. V lost 3 bases, J lost 10 bases, and 4 bases stayed unmatched. The germline CDR1 and CDR2 sequences are LGHNA and YSLEER. This CDR3 contains 14 residues. For the CDR3, the DNA is TGCGCCAGCAGCCAGGGGGACAGGGGGGGAAAACTGTTTTTT. Its translation is CASSQGDRGGKLFF.

This clone has just a few counts. The chain links TRBV15 to TRBJ1-1; 8 bases are shared with TRBD1. The germline CDR1 and CDR2 sequences are LNHNV and YYDKDF (reference sequence). The V and J ends lost 0 bases and 2 bases, in that order; junction bases with no gene match: 14. The CDR3 sequence is 19 residues long. CDR3 nucleotides: TGTGCCACCAGCAGAGATCTGGTAGGGACAGGTATACCTAACACTGAAGCTTTCTTT. It encodes CATSRDLVGTGIPNTEAFF. The entire variable domain, with the rest obtained from reference TRBV15 and TRBJ1-1, is as follows: DAMVIQNPRYQVTQFGKPVTLSCSQTLNHNVMYWYQQKSSQAPKLLFHYYDKDFNNEADTPDNFQSRRPNTSFCFLDIRSPGLGDTAMYLCATSRDLVGTGIPNTEAFFGQGTRLTVV.

V usage is TRBV19 and J usage is TRBJ1-2; 9 positions match TRBD1. The V and J ends lost 1 base and 3 bases, in that order; junction bases with no gene match: 0. Germline assignment: CDR1 LNHDA and CDR2 SQIVND (reference sequence). The CDR3 loop spans 14 amino acids. DNA of the CDR3: TGTGCCAGTAGTATAGGGACAGGGGACTATGGCTACACCTTC. Translating it yields CASSIGTGDYGYTF.

The CDR3 loop reads CASRKTEVSNQPQHF. For the CDR3, the DNA is TGTGCCAGCAGGAAGACAGAGGTTAGCAATCAGCCCCAGCATTTT. The chain is built from TRBV2 and TRBJ1-5; TRBD1 is a possible D gene (5 bases). Trimming left V 6 bases short and J 0 bases short, with 12 bases between. Germline CDR1 reads SNHLY; CDR2 reads FYNNEI. This CDR3 has 15 residues.

J is TRBJ2-7 and V is TRBV2, with 10 bases aligning to TRBD1. V was clipped by 6 bases and J by 6 bases; unmatched bases: 5. CDR1 SNHLY and CDR2 FYNNEI come from the germline V gene. The CDR3 is made up of 13 amino acids. CDR3: CASRPGTGVEQYF. The CDR3 region has the DNA TGTGCCAGCAGGCCGGGGACAGGGGTCGAGCAGTACTTC.

The V and J genes are TRBV3-1 (or the pseudogene TRBV3-2) and TRBJ2-7; 8 positions match TRBD2. Germline V gene sequence: CDR1 LGHDT, CDR2 YNNKEL (reference sequence). The CDR3 consists of 20 residues. The V gene end was trimmed by 1 base and the J gene end by 0 bases; junction bases not matched to a gene: 17. CDR3 loop: CASSQAAGTRRLESSYEQYF. DNA for the CDR3: TGTGCCAGCAGCCAAGCGGCCGGGACTAGGCGATTAGAGAGCTCCTACGAGCAGTACTTC.

The rearrangement links TRBV30 to TRBJ2-5; TRBD2 matches at 12 bases. Germline CDR1 GTSNPN, CDR2 SVGIG (reference sequence). The CDR3 length is 14 residues. Trimming removed 6 bases from V and 5 bases from J; junction bases left unmatched: 7. Here the CDR3 reads CACSLAGGWETQYF. CDR3 nucleotides: TGTGCCTGCTCACTAGCGGGAGGTTGGGAGACCCAGTACTTC.

This clone has just a few counts. The gene calls are TRBV25-1 and TRBJ1-4, with 11 bases that match TRBD1. The CDR3 contains 18 residues. The germline gives CDR1 MGHDK, CDR2 SYGVNS. Germline trimming cut 1 base from V and 2 bases from J; bases unmatched to any gene: 6. CDR3 amino acids: CASSEWTGGGRTNEKLFF. CDR3 coding DNA: TGTGCCAGCAGTGAATGGACAGGGGGCGGCCGCACTAATGAAAAACTGTTTTTT. The full variable domain, with the rest looked up from reference TRBV25-1 and TRBJ1-4, is EADIYQTPRYLVIGTGKKITLECSQTMGHDKMYWYQQDPGMELHLIHYSYGVNSTEKGDLSSESTVSRIRTEHFPLTLESARPSHTSQYLCASSEWTGGGRTNEKLFFGSGTQLSVL.

The V gene is TRBV6-2 or TRBV6-3, the J gene TRBJ1-2, with D perhaps TRBD1 (6 bases). The CDR3 is made up of 15 amino acids. Germline CDR1 is MNHEY and CDR2 is SVGEGT. V gave up 1 base and J gave up 6 bases, with 15 bases separating them. CDR3 residues: CASSYLLDSPNGYTF. In DNA, the CDR3 is TGTGCCAGCAGTTACTTATTGGACAGTCCCAATGGCTACACCTTC.